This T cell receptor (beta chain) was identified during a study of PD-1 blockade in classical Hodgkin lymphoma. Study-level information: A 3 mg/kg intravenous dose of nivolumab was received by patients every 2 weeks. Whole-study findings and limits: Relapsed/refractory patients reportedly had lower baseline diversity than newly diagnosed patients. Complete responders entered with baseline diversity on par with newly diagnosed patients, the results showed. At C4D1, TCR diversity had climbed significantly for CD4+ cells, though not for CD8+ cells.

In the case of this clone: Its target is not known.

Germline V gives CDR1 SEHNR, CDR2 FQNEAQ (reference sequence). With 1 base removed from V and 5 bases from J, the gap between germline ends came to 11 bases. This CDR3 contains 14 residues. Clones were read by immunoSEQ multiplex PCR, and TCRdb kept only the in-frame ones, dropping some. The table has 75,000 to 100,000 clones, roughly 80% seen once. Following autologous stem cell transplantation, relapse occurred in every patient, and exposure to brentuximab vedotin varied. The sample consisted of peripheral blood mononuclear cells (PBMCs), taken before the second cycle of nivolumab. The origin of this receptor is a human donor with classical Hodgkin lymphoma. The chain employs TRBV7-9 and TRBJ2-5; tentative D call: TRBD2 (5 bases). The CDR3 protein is CASSLGGSDETQYF. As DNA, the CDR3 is TGTGCCAGCAGCTTAGGGGGTAGCGACGAGACCCAGTACTTC.